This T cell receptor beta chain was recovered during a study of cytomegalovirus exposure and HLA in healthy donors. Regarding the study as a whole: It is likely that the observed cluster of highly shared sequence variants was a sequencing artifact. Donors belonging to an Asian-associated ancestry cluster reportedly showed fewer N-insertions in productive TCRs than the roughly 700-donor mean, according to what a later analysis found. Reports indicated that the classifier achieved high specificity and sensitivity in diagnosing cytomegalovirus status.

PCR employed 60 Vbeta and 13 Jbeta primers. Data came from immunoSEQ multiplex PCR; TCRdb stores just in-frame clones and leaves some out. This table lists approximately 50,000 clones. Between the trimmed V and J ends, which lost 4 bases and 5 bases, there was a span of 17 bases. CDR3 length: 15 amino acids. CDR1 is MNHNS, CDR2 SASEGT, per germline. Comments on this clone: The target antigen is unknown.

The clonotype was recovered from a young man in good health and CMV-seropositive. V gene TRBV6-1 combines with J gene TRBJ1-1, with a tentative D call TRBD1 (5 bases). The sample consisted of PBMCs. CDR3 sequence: CASSGSITGRTEAFF. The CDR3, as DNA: TGTGCCAGCAGTGGGTCCATAACAGGCCGTACTGAAGCTTTCTTT.